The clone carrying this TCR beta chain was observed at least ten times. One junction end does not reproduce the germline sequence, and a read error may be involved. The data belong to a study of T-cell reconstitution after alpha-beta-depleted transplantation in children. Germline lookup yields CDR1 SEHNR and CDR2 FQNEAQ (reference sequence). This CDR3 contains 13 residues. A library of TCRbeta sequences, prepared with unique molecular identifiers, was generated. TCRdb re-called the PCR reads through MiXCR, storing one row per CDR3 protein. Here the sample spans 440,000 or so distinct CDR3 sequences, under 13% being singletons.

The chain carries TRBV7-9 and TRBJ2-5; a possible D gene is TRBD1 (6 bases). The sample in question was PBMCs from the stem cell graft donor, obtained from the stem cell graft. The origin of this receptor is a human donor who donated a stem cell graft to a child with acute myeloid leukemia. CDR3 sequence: CASTLQGLETQYF. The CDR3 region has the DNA TGTGCCAGCACCTTACAGGGTCTCGAGACCCAGTACTTC.